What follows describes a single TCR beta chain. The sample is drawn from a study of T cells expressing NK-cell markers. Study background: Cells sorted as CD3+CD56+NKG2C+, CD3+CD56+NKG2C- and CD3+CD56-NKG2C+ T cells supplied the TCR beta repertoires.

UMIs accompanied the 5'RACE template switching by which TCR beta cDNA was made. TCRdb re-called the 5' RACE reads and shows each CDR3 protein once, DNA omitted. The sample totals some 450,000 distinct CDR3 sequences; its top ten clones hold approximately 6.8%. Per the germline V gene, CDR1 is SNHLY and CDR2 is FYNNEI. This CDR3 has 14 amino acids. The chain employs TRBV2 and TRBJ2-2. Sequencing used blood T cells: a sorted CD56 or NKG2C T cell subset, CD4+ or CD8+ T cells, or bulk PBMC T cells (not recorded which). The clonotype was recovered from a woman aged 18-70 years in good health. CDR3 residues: CASSALGGTGELFF.